This TCR beta chain was sequenced in a study of T-cell reconstitution after alpha-beta-depleted transplantation in children (dated by TCRdb to 2015 to 2016). At the level of the whole study: Using TCR repertoire profiling, the study quantitatively followed how T-cell immune reconstitution unfolded in children after TCRalphabeta/CD19-depleted allogeneic hematopoietic cell transplantation.

Taken with the paper, the label for treatment or condition translates to: allogeneic hematopoietic cell transplantation with graft depleted of TCRalphabeta T cells and CD19 B cells. The transplant recipients were children given TCRalphabeta/CD19-depleted allogeneic hematopoietic cell grafts. Results the study describes overall, beyond this receptor: About two months after transplant, the apparently early recovery of alphabetaT-cell counts reportedly depended on just several hundred clones that had expanded rapidly and came from non-depleted graft cells. The frequencies of hyperexpanded clones fell over the following months, and after one year, T-cell counts and TCRbeta diversity were mostly attributed to newly produced T cells. In some patients, the high TCRbeta diversity seen at day 60 was put down to recipient T cells and intrathymic progenitors that had survived conditioning.

This clonotype was found many times. Its antigen is not yet known. Within one base of it there is no much larger clone, and no base qualities were kept. Library creation used PCR. Sequenced on an Illumina HiSeq 2500. TCR library preparation used molecular barcoding, with unique molecular identifiers applied to normalize quantification of the TCRbeta repertoire. TCRdb reprocessed the public reads (quality trimming at Q25 with fastp, clone calling with MiXCR) and kept in-frame beta chains. Rows merge per CDR3 protein into single entries with the most common DNA and genes. The sample table shows 600,000 to 700,000 distinct CDR3 sequences, and roughly 13% are seen once. The top ten constitute 0.65% to 0.9% of the sample. The V end gives up 5 bases and the J end 8 bases, leaving 5 bases in the junction not matched to a gene. The CDR3 contains 12 residues, cysteine and phenylalanine counted. This entry keeps only the CDR3 DNA: 36 bases, framed from base 1. The CDR1 and CDR2 encoded by the germline V gene (reference sequence) are DFQATT and SNEGSKA.

The chain is encoded by TRBV20-1 joined to TRBJ2-1; a stretch of 8 junction bases matches TRBD2. Sequenced material: PBMCs, taken before TCRalphabeta/CD19-depleted stem cell transplant. This TCR came from a girl aged 2-9 years with congenital amegakaryocytic thrombocytopenia, due to receive a stem cell transplant. The encoded CDR3 is CSADRTSYEQFF. The nucleotide sequence reads TGCAGTGCTGACAGGACTAGCTATGAGCAGTTCTTC.